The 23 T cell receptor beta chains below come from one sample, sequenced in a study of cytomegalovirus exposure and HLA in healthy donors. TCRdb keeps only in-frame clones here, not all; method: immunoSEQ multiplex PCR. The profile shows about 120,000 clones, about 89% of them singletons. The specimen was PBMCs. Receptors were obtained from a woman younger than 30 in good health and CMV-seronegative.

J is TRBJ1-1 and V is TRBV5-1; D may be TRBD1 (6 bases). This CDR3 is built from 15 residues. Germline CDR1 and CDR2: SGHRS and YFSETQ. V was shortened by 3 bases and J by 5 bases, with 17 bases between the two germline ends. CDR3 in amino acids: CASSSYSTQGTEAFF. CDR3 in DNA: TGCGCCAGCAGCTCATACTCAACACAGGGAACTGAAGCTTTCTTT.

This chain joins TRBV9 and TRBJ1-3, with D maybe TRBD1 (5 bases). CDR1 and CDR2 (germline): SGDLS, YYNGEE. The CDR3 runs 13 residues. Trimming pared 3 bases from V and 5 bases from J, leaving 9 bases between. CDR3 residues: CASSDHRRNTIYF. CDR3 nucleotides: TGTGCCAGCAGCGACCACAGGAGAAACACCATATATTTT.

CDR3 sequence reads: CASSIITGGLTDTQYF. In DNA form, the CDR3 reads TGTGCCAGTAGTATAATAACGGGAGGGCTCACAGATACGCAGTATTTT. J is TRBJ2-3 and V is TRBV19; 8 positions agree with TRBD2. The CDR3 is 16 amino acids. Germline values: CDR1 LNHDA, CDR2 SQIVND (reference sequence). The junction had 6 bases not matched to a gene; V was cut back by 2 bases and J by 2 bases.

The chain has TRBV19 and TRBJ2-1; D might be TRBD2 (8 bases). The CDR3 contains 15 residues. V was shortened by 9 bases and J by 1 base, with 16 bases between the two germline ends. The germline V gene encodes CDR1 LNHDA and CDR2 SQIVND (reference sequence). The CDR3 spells CASHAGGQSYNEQFF. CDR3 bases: TGTGCCAGCCATGCGGGGGGACAGTCCTACAATGAGCAGTTCTTC.

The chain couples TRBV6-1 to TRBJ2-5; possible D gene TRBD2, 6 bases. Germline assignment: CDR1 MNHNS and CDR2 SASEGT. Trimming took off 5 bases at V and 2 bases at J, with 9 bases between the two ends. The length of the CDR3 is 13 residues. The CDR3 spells CASSWDSQETQYF. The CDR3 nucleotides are TGTGCCAGCAGTTGGGACTCACAAGAGACCCAGTACTTC.

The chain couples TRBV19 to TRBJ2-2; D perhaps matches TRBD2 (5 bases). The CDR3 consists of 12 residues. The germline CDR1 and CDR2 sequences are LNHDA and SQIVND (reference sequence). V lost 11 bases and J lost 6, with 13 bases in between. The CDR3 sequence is CAPIGVPGELFF. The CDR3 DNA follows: TGTGCCCCTATCGGGGTTCCCGGGGAGCTGTTTTTT.

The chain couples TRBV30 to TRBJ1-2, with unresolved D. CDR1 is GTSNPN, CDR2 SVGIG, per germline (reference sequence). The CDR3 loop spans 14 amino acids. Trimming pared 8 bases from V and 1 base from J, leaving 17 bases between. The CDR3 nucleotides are TGTGCCGCGAAACACGGGATCTATAACTATGGCTACACCTTC. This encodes CAAKHGIYNYGYTF.

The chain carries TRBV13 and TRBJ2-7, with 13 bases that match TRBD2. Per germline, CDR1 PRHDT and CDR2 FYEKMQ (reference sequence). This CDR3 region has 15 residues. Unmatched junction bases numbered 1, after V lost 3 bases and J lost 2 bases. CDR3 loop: CASSFGLAGAYEQYF. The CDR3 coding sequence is TGTGCCAGCAGCTTTGGACTAGCGGGGGCCTACGAGCAGTACTTC.

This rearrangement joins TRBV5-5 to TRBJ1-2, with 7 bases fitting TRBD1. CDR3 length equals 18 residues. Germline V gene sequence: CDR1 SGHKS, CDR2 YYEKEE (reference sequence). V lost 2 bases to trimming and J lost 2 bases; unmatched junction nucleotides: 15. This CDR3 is CASSLRTGYEVWNYGYTF. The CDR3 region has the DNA TGTGCCAGCAGCTTAAGGACAGGCTACGAGGTTTGGAACTATGGCTACACCTTC.

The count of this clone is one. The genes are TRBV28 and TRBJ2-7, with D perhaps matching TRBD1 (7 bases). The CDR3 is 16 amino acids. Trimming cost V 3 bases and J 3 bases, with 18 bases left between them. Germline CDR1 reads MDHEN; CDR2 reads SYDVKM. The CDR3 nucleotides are TGTGCCAGCAGTTTCCCCTCCCAGGGGGGTAGCTACGAGCAGTACTTC. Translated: CASSFPSQGGSYEQYF.

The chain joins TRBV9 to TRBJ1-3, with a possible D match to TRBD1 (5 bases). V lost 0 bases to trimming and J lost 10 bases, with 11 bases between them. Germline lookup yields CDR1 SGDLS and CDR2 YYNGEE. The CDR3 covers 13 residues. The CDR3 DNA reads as TGTGCCAGCAGCGTAGGGCAGGGAAGGACCATATATTTT. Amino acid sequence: CASSVGQGRTIYF.

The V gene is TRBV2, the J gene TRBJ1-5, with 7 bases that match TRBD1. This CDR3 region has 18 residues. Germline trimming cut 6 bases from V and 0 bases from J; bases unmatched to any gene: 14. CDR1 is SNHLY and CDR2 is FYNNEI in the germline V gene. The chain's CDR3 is CASSGKDRTFYSNQPQHF. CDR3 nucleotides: TGTGCCAGCAGCGGGAAGGACAGGACGTTTTATAGCAATCAGCCCCAGCATTTT.

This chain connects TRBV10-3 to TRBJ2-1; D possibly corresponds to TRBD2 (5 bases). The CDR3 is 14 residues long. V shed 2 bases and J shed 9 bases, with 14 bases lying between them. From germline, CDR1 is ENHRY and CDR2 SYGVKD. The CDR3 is CAISEGTTSSEQFF. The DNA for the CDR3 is TGTGCCATCAGTGAGGGTACAACTAGTAGTGAGCAGTTCTTC.

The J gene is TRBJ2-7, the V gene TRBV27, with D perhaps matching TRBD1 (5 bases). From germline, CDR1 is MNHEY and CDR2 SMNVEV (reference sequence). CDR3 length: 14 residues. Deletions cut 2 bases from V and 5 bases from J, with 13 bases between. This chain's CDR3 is CASSLGQGWNEQYF. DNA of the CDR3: TGTGCCAGCAGTTTAGGCCAGGGATGGAACGAGCAGTACTTC.

The CDR3 reads CASSRAGTGHSYEQYF. The CDR3 coding sequence is TGTGCCAGTAGTAGGGCCGGGACAGGGCACTCCTACGAGCAGTACTTC. The rearrangement links TRBV19 to TRBJ2-7, with 9 positions matching TRBD1. Unmatched junction bases numbered 7, after V lost 4 bases and J lost 0 bases. CDR1 is LNHDA and CDR2 is SQIVND in the germline V gene (reference sequence). The CDR3 loop spans 16 amino acids.

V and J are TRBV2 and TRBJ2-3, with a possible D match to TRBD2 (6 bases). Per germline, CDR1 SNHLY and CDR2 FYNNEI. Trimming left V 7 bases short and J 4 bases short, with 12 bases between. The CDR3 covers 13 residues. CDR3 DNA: TGTGCCAGCACTGGGGACTCTGCAGATACGCAGTATTTT. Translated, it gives CASTGDSADTQYF.

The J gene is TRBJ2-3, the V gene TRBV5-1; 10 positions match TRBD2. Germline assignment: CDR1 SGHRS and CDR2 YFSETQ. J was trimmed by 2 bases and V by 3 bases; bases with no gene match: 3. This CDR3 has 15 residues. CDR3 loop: CASSWTSGATDTQYF. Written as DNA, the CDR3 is TGCGCCAGCAGCTGGACTAGCGGAGCCACAGATACGCAGTATTTT.

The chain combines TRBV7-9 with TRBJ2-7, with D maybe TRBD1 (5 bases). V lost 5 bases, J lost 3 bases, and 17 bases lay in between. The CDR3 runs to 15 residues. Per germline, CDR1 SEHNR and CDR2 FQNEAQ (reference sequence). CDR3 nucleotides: TGTGCCAGCAGCAGAGCACAGGAAAACTACTACGAGCAGTACTTC. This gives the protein CASSRAQENYYEQYF.

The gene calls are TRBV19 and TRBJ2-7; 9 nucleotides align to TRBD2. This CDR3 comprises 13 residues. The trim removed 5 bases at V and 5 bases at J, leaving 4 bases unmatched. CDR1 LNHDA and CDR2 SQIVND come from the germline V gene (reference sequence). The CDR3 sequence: CASSLGLADEQYF. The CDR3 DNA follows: TGTGCCAGTAGTTTGGGACTAGCAGACGAGCAGTACTTC.

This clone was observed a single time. The CDR3 DNA is TGTGCCAGCAGCCCAGGACTGATTACTAACTATGGCTACACCTTC. Translating it yields CASSPGLITNYGYTF. The chain has TRBV13 and TRBJ1-2; no definite D call. The CDR3 is 15 amino acids. V was clipped by 5 bases and J by 0 bases, with 13 bases between them. CDR1 is PRHDT, CDR2 FYEKMQ, per germline (reference sequence).

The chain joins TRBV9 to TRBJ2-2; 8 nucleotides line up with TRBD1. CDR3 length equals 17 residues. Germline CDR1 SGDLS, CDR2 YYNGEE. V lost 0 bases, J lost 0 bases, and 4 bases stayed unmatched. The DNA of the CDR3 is TGTGCCAGCAGCGTAGCTAAGGGACAGGCGAACACCGGGGAGCTGTTTTTT. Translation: CASSVAKGQANTGELFF.

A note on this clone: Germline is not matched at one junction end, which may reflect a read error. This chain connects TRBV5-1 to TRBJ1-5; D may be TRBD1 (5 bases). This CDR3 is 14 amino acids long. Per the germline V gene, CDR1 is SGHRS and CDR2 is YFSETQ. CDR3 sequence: CASNLEGRNQPQHF. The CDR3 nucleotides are TGCGCCAGCAACTTGGAGGGGCGCAATCAGCCCCAGCATTTT.

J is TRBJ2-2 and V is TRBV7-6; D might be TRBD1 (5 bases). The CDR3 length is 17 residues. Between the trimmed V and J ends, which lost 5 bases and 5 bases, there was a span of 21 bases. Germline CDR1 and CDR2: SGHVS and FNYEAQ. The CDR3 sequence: CASSLTQGHRQTGELFF. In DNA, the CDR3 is TGTGCCAGCAGCCTAACGCAGGGCCACAGACAGACCGGGGAGCTGTTTTTT.